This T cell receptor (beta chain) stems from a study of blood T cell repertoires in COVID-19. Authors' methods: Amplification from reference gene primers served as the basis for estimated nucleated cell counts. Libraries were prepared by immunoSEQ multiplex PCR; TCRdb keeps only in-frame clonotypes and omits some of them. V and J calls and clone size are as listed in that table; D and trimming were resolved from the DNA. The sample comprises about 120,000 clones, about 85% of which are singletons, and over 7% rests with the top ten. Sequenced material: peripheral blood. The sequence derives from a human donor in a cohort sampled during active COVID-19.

Here the CDR3 reads CANRPLGSTDTQYF. CDR3 coding DNA: TGTGCCAACCGACCCCTAGGCAGCACAGATACGCAGTATTTT. The chain employs TRBV6-5 and TRBJ2-3, with D unclear. V was clipped by 10 bases and J by 0 bases, with 14 bases between them. CDR1 is MNHEY and CDR2 is SVGAGI in the germline V gene. The CDR3 is made up of 14 amino acids.